These T cell receptor beta chains were read from a single sample in a study of T cell responses to AZD1222 COVID-19 vaccine. TCRdb's table, derived via immunoSEQ multiplex PCR, lists solely in-frame clones and lacks some. The sample yields tens of thousands of clones, approximately 83% seen once. The sequencing used peripheral blood, collected on day 0 of AZD1222 vaccination. The receptors stem from an adult in good health. Each CDR3 is given with its conserved first and last residue. Fields, in order: V gene, J gene, D gene, clone size, CDR3 length, CDR3 protein, CDR3 DNA. D genes are given only for firm matches. Only some rows state a clone size, as once, few, many or a class for expanded clones.

TRBV3-1/TRBV3-2	TRBJ2-1	TRBD2	.	17	CASSQTGGVAGGDEQFF	TGTGCCAGCAGCCAAACCGGCGGGGTAGCGGGAGGGGATGAGCAGTTCTTC
TRBV12-3/TRBV12-4	TRBJ1-2	.	.	13	CASNTESNYGYTF	TGTGCCAGCAATACAGAATCTAACTATGGCTACACCTTC
TRBV19	TRBJ2-7	.	.	13	CASSISGIYEQYF	TGTGCCAGTAGTATATCGGGGATCTACGAGCAGTACTTC
TRBV6-5	TRBJ2-7	TRBD1	once	12	CASNGQGDEQYF	TGTGCCAGCAATGGACAGGGGGACGAGCAGTACTTC
TRBV5-1	TRBJ2-6	.	few	14	CASSTGSGANVLTF	TGCGCCAGCAGCACAGGGTCTGGGGCCAACGTCCTGACTTTC
TRBV19	TRBJ2-7	.	.	13	CASSPTGRYEQYF	TGTGCCAGTAGTCCGACAGGACGCTACGAGCAGTACTTC
TRBV5-1	TRBJ1-6	.	.	16	CASSLAGPGYNSPLHF	TGCGCCAGCAGCTTGGCAGGGCCGGGGTATAATTCACCCCTCCACTTT
TRBV29-1	TRBJ2-4	.	.	15	CSVEMGVLAKNIQYF	TGCAGCGTCGAGATGGGGGTCCTAGCCAAAAACATTCAGTACTTC
TRBV30	TRBJ2-1	.	.	15	CAWSVLSSLGNEQFF	TGTGCCTGGAGTGTACTGAGTAGTCTTGGCAATGAGCAGTTCTTC
TRBV3-1/TRBV3-2	TRBJ1-2	.	.	14	CASSQAGTVEGYTF	TGTGCCAGCAGCCAAGCAGGGACGGTTGAAGGCTACACCTTC
TRBV19	TRBJ2-1	.	.	16	CASSKALASSYNEQFF	TGTGCCAGTAGTAAGGCCCTAGCGAGCTCCTACAATGAGCAGTTCTTC
TRBV19	TRBJ2-3	TRBD1	.	16	CASSLTGGPSTDTQYF	TGTGCCAGTAGCCTCACAGGGGGACCTAGCACAGATACGCAGTATTTT
TRBV7-2	TRBJ2-5	.	.	14	CASSLTENQETQYF	TGTGCCAGCAGCTTAACGGAAAACCAAGAGACCCAGTACTTC
TRBV20-1	TRBJ1-4	.	.	15	CSASSGSGANEKLFF	TGCAGTGCTAGTAGCGGGTCAGGGGCTAATGAAAAACTGTTTTTT
TRBV19	TRBJ2-7	TRBD2	.	15	CASSIDQPGGYEQYF	TGTGCCAGTAGTATAGATCAACCGGGAGGCTACGAGCAGTACTTC
TRBV23-1	TRBJ1-2	.	.	17	CASSHQTIGRWGYGYTF	TGCGCCAGCAGTCACCAGACAATAGGGCGGTGGGGTTATGGCTACACCTTC
TRBV27	TRBJ2-2	TRBD2	.	14	CASSLSGSVGELFF	TGTGCCAGCAGTCTTAGCGGGAGTGTCGGGGAGCTGTTTTTT
TRBV4-2	TRBJ2-7	.	.	18	CASSQDLVMVGGFYEQYF	TGTGCCAGCAGCCAAGATTTAGTCATGGTTGGCGGCTTCTACGAGCAGTACTTC
TRBV4-3	TRBJ1-4	TRBD1	few	16	CASKKGASLTNEKLFF	TGCGCCAGCAAGAAGGGGGCCTCGTTAACTAATGAAAAACTGTTTTTT
TRBV9	TRBJ1-1	.	.	15	CASSVEREPNTEAFF	TGTGCCAGCAGCGTAGAGAGGGAACCGAACACTGAAGCTTTCTTT
TRBV7-9	TRBJ2-3	.	medium-sized	13	CASSPGQGDTQYF	TGTGCCAGCAGCCCGGGGCAGGGGGATACGCAGTATTTT
TRBV5-8	TRBJ2-5	.	.	15	CASSWTTGPRETQYF	TGTGCCAGCAGCTGGACAACAGGGCCCAGGGAGACCCAGTACTTC
TRBV20-1	TRBJ1-5	.	.	14	CSASRGTRDQPQHF	TGCAGTGCTAGTCGGGGAACGAGAGATCAGCCCCAGCATTTT
TRBV3-1/TRBV3-2	TRBJ1-2	.	.	16	CASSQGPRPGTKGYTF	TGTGCCAGCAGCCAAGGGCCACGTCCCGGGACAAAGGGCTACACCTTC
TRBV18	TRBJ2-2	.	.	13	CASSPPSTGELFF	TGTGCCAGCTCACCCCCTAGCACCGGGGAGCTGTTTTTT
TRBV5-1	TRBJ1-3	.	.	15	CASSLVGATGNTIYF	TGCGCCAGCAGCTTGGTGGGAGCCACTGGAAACACCATATATTTT
TRBV27	TRBJ2-3	TRBD1	.	18	CASSLPGGQEDRTDTQYF	TGTGCCAGCAGTTTACCAGGAGGACAGGAGGATCGCACAGATACGCAGTATTTT
TRBV7-8	TRBJ1-4	TRBD1	.	15	CASSLLGGTDEKLFF	TGTGCCAGCAGCTTATTAGGAGGGACAGATGAAAAACTGTTTTTT
TRBV3-1/TRBV3-2	TRBJ2-1	TRBD2	.	16	CASSPLAGGPMNEQFF	TGTGCCAGCAGCCCATTAGCGGGAGGGCCGATGAATGAGCAGTTCTTC
TRBV3-1/TRBV3-2	TRBJ1-3	.	.	17	CASSPAGGGGAGNTIYF	TGTGCCAGCAGCCCGGCCGGAGGCGGGGGAGCTGGAAACACCATATATTTT
TRBV19	TRBJ1-1	.	.	13	CASSSGQLTEAFF	TGTGCCAGTAGTTCCGGACAGCTCACTGAAGCTTTCTTT
TRBV27	TRBJ2-3	TRBD2	.	15	CASSPTGGSVIGGYF	TGTGCCAGCAGTCCTACGGGAGGCTCCGTGATCGGGGGGTATTTT
TRBV6-5	TRBJ1-1	.	.	12	CATVSMNTEAFF	TGTGCCACCGTCAGCATGAACACTGAAGCTTTCTTT
TRBV6-6	TRBJ2-7	.	few	14	CASSAQGSSYEQYF	TGTGCCAGCAGTGCACAGGGAAGCTCCTACGAGCAGTACTTC
TRBV27	TRBJ2-7	.	.	11	CASSLEGSWYF	TGTGCCAGCAGTTTAGAGGGTTCCTGGTACTTC
TRBV28	TRBJ1-2	.	medium-sized	15	CASSLGASIGYGYTF	TGTGCCAGCAGTTTGGGGGCCTCCATTGGATATGGCTACACCTTC
TRBV18	TRBJ1-1	.	.	18	CASSPSGNPRGVNTEAFF	TGTGCCAGCTCACCGTCTGGCAATCCGAGGGGAGTGAACACTGAAGCTTTCTTT
TRBV5-4	TRBJ2-7	TRBD2	few	17	CASSLGLAGGPYYEQYF	TGTGCCAGCAGCTTAGGGCTAGCGGGAGGGCCTTACTACGAGCAGTACTTC
TRBV18	TRBJ1-2	.	.	13	CASSPTDTGSYTF	TGTGCCAGCTCACCAACCGACACGGGCTCTTACACCTTC
TRBV7-2	TRBJ2-5	.	.	17	CASSLAPGKDRGETQYF	TGTGCCAGCAGCTTAGCCCCCGGGAAGGACCGAGGGGAGACCCAGTACTTC
TRBV4-2	TRBJ1-1	.	.	13	CASTGGSWTEAFF	TGTGCCAGCACTGGGGGATCGTGGACTGAAGCTTTCTTT